One and the same sample provided the 19 T cell receptor beta chains below, sequenced in a study of blood T cell repertoires in COVID-19. Generated by immunoSEQ multiplex PCR, the TCRdb table keeps only in-frame clones and is missing some. The sample holds about 140,000 clones, around 84% seen once. The source material was peripheral blood. The receptors were gathered from a man aged 30 to 45 with COVID-19, enrolled during active disease.

V gene TRBV4-1 combines with J gene TRBJ2-1; maybe TRBD2 (5 bases). This CDR3 has 15 residues. The germline V gene encodes CDR1 MGHRA and CDR2 YSYEKL. The V gene lost 5 bases and the J gene lost 4 bases, with 15 bases spanning the gap. The CDR3 DNA is TGCGCCAGCAGCTCAGAGGGAGCGGAATACAATGAGCAGTTCTTC. Translation gives CASSSEGAEYNEQFF.

V usage is TRBV19 and J usage is TRBJ1-2; the match to TRBD1 covers 9 bases. V was pared by 0 bases and J by 4 bases, with 12 bases of the junction left unmatched. This CDR3 comprises 18 residues. CDR1 and CDR2 (germline): LNHDA, SQIVND (reference sequence). DNA of the CDR3: TGTGCCAGTAGTATAGACCGAATATCGGGACAGGGCGGCTATGGCTACACCTTC. It is translated as CASSIDRISGQGGYGYTF.

The chain employs TRBV7-2 and TRBJ1-5; TRBD1 matches 9 bases. J gave up 4 bases and V 5 bases, and 6 bases lay outside the gene matches. The germline CDR1 and CDR2 sequences are SGHTA and FQGNSA. This CDR3 region has 15 residues. CDR3 sequence reads: CASSPGQGMNQPQHF. CDR3 coding DNA: TGTGCCAGCAGCCCCGGACAGGGGATGAATCAGCCCCAGCATTTT.

The chain carries TRBV19 and TRBJ1-1, with TRBD1 as a possible D gene (6 bases). CDR1 and CDR2 (germline): LNHDA, SQIVND (reference sequence). The CDR3 is 14 amino acids. V shed 5 bases and J shed 8 bases, with 18 bases lying between them. The CDR3 sequence: CASSASRGGPEAFF. The DNA of the CDR3 is TGTGCCAGTAGTGCCAGCAGGGGCGGCCCAGAAGCTTTCTTT.

The chain employs TRBV18 and TRBJ1-1, with a possible D match to TRBD1 (6 bases). Germline CDR1 reads KGHSH; CDR2 reads LQKENI. V lost 3 bases and J lost 4, with 12 bases in between. CDR3 size: 14 residues. As DNA, the CDR3 is TGTGCCAGCTCACCGCAGGGGAGGGTCACTGAAGCTTTCTTT. It encodes CASSPQGRVTEAFF.

The chain is built from TRBV30 and TRBJ2-1; D is possibly TRBD1 (6 bases). CDR1 and CDR2 from the germline V gene are GTSNPN and SVGIG (reference sequence). V lost 1 base and J 1 base, leaving 14 bases between the germline ends. The CDR3 runs 16 residues. For the CDR3, the DNA is TGTGCCTGGAGTGGGGCTGCAGGGGTGTCCTACAATGAGCAGTTCTTC. Translation gives CAWSGAAGVSYNEQFF.

The chain joins TRBV9 to TRBJ2-7; a possible D gene is TRBD1 (6 bases). Looked up from germline, CDR1 is SGDLS and CDR2 is YYNGEE. This CDR3 has 13 amino acids. Trimming took 3 bases from V and 3 from J, leaving 10 bases between them. CDR3 DNA: TGTGCCAGCAGCGCTACAGGGCACTACGAGCAGTACTTC. Protein product: CASSATGHYEQYF.

The V gene is TRBV28, the J gene TRBJ2-1, with D possibly TRBD2 on 5 matching bases. The CDR3 is 11 amino acids. Trimming took off 4 bases at V and 11 bases at J, with 9 bases between the two ends. Germline CDR1 and CDR2: MDHEN and SYDVKM. DNA of the CDR3: TGTGCCAGCAGTTATAGCGAAAAGCAGTTCTTC. This codes for CASSYSEKQFF.

The CDR3 sequence: CASSTDRNYGYTF. CDR3 in DNA: TGTGCCAGCAGCACCGACAGAAACTATGGCTACACCTTC. This sequence joins TRBV7-8 and TRBJ1-2; D perhaps matches TRBD1 (5 bases). CDR1 is SGHVS, CDR2 FQNEAQ, per germline. This CDR3 comprises 13 residues. The germline V and J ends were trimmed by 5 bases and 2 bases, with 9 bases remaining between them.

The V and J genes are TRBV19 and TRBJ1-1, with D unresolved. V lost 3 bases and J 3 bases, leaving 11 bases between the germline ends. Looked up from germline, CDR1 is LNHDA and CDR2 is SQIVND (reference sequence). The CDR3 sequence is 14 residues long. In DNA, the CDR3 is TGTGCCAGTAGTATCGGCCTGGGCCACACTGAAGCTTTCTTT. Encoded protein: CASSIGLGHTEAFF.

V is TRBV6-2 or TRBV6-3 and J is TRBJ2-2; D call uncertain. The V end was cut by 4 bases, the J end by 4 bases, with 10 bases between. Germline CDR1 and CDR2: MNHEY and SVGEGT. The CDR3 has 14 amino acids. CDR3 bases: TGTGCCAGCAGTTCTGAAGCCCCCACCGGGGAGCTGTTTTTT. Translation gives CASSSEAPTGELFF.

This chain uses TRBV5-1 with TRBJ2-3; a weak D match, TRBD1 (5 bases). There are 14 residues in the CDR3. Germline V lookup: CDR1 SGHRS, CDR2 YFSETQ. V lost 6 bases, J lost 2 bases, and 13 bases lay in between. The CDR3 sequence is CASTRQPFTDTQYF. CDR3 nucleotides: TGCGCCAGCACCCGACAGCCTTTCACAGATACGCAGTATTTT.

V usage is TRBV5-4 and J usage is TRBJ1-2; weak D call: TRBD1 (5 bases). The CDR3 extends over 16 amino acids. Germline CDR1 SGHNT, CDR2 YYREEE (reference sequence). V lost 4 bases and J lost 3, with 19 bases in between. In DNA form, the CDR3 reads TGTGCCAGCAGCGGGCGGCAGGGAGGGGTACACTATGGCTACACCTTC. The encoded protein is CASSGRQGGVHYGYTF.

This clone showed up just a few times. This chain connects TRBV27 to TRBJ1-6, with D possibly being TRBD1 (5 bases). Trimming took off 5 bases at V and 7 bases at J, with 9 bases between the two ends. Germline V gene data show CDR1 as MNHEY and CDR2 as SMNVEV (reference sequence). The CDR3 runs to 13 residues. The CDR3 spells CASSLAGNSPLHF. As DNA, the CDR3 is TGTGCCAGCAGTCTCGCAGGGAATTCACCCCTCCACTTT.

The chain uses TRBV5-8 and TRBJ1-1; D gene unclear. Germline V gene lookup returns CDR1 SGHTS and CDR2 YDEGEE. The CDR3 length is 14 residues. The V end was cut by 1 base, the J end by 4 bases, with 11 bases between. The CDR3 region has the DNA TGTGCCAGCAGCTTGTTCGGAGCGGGCACTGAAGCTTTCTTT. Amino acid sequence: CASSLFGAGTEAFF. The variable domain in full, completed from reference TRBV5-8 and TRBJ1-1, reads EAGVTQSPTHLIKTRGQQATLRCSPISGHTSVYWYQQALGLGLQFLLWYDEGEERNRGNFPPRFSGRQFPNYSSELNVNALELEDSALYLCASSLFGAGTEAFFGQGTRLTVV.

The chain links TRBV10-3 to TRBJ2-7; TRBD1 might be the D (5 bases). V shed 5 bases and J shed 3 bases, with 8 bases lying between them. This CDR3 contains 12 residues. Germline assignment: CDR1 ENHRY and CDR2 SYGVKD. CDR3 loop: CAISSTGYEQYF. Written as DNA, the CDR3 is TGTGCCATCAGTTCTACAGGCTACGAGCAGTACTTC.

J is TRBJ2-1 and V is TRBV28, with D maybe TRBD2 (7 bases). Per the germline V gene, CDR1 is MDHEN and CDR2 is SYDVKM. The CDR3 length is 15 residues. V lost 5 bases, J lost 4 bases, and 15 bases lay in between. The CDR3, as DNA: TGTGCCAGCAGTCCCGCGGGGGCCGGGTACAATGAGCAGTTCTTC. This translates into CASSPAGAGYNEQFF.

This clone was found once. J is TRBJ1-4 and V is TRBV19, with D unresolved. V was clipped by 8 bases and J by 6 bases, with 13 bases between them. This CDR3 region has 13 residues. In germline, CDR1 is LNHDA, CDR2 SQIVND (reference sequence). In nucleotides, the CDR3 is TGTGCCAGTCAATATTCCCGGGATGAAAAACTGTTTTTT. Translation: CASQYSRDEKLFF. Complete variable domain (other parts from reference TRBV19 and TRBJ1-4): DGGITQSPKYLFRKEGQNVTLSCEQNLNHDAMYWYRQDPGQGLRLIYYSQIVNDFQKGDIAEGYSVSREKKESFPLTVTSAQKNPTAFYLCASQYSRDEKLFFGSGTQLSVL.

The table lists this clone with a few counts. This sequence joins TRBV28 and TRBJ1-3; TRBD1 aligns across 7 bases. J lost 1 base, V lost 5 bases, and 8 bases had no gene match. The CDR3 has 16 amino acids. CDR1 and CDR2 (germline): MDHEN, SYDVKM. For the CDR3, the DNA is TGTGCCAGCAGTGAAGTGCAGGGGGGATCTGGAAACACCATATATTTT. The encoded protein is CASSEVQGGSGNTIYF.